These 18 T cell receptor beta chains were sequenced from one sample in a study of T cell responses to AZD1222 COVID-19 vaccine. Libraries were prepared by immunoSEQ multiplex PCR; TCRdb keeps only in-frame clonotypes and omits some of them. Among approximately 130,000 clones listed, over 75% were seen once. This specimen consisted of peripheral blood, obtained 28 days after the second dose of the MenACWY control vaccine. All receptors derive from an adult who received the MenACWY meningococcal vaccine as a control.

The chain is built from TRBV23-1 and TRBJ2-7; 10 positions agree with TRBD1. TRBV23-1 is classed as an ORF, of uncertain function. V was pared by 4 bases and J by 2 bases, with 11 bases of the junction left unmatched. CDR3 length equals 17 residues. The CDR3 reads CASSRDSVGTGAYEQYV. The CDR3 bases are TGCGCCAGCAGTCGAGATAGTGTCGGGACAGGGGCCTACGAGCAGTACGTC.

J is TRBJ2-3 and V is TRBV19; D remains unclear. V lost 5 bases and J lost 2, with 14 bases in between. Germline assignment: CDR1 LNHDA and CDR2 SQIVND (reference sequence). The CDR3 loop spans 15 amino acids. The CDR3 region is CASSSSRVITDTQYF. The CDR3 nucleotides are TGTGCCAGTAGTTCGAGCCGGGTGATCACAGATACGCAGTATTTT.

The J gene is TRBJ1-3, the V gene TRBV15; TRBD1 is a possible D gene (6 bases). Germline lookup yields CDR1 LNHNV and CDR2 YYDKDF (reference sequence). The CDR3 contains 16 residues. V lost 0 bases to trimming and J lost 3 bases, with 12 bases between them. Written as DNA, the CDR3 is TGTGCCACCAGCAGAGAAAACCCCAGGGGTGGAAACACCATATATTTT. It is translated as CATSRENPRGGNTIYF.

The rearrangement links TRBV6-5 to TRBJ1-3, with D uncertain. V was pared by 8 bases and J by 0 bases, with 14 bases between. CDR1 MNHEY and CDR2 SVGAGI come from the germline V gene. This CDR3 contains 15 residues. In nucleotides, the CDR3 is TGTGCCAGCCAAAGAGGCGGTTACTCTGGAAACACCATATATTTT. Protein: CASQRGGYSGNTIYF.

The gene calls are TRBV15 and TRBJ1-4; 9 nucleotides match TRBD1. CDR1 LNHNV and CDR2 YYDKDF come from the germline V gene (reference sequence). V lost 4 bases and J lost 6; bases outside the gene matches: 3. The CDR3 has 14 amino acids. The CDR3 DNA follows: TGTGCCACCAGCAAACAGGGGGCATATGAAAAACTGTTTTTT. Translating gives CATSKQGAYEKLFF.

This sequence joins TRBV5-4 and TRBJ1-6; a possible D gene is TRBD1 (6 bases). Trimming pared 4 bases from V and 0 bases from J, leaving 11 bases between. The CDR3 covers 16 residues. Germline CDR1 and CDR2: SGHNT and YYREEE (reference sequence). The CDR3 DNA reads TGTGCCAGCAGCGGGGACAACCCCTCCTATAATTCACCCCTCCACTTT. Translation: CASSGDNPSYNSPLHF.

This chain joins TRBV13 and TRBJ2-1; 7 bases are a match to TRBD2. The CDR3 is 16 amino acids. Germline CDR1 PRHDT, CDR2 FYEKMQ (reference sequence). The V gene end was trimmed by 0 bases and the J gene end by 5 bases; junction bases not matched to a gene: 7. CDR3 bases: TGTGCCAGCAGCTTAGGCGGAGCTAGCGGTCACAATGAGCAGTTCTTC. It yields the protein CASSLGGASGHNEQFF.

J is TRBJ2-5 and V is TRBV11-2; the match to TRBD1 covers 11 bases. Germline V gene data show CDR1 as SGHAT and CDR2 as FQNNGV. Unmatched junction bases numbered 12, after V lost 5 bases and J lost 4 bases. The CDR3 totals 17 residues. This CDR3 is CASSLGQGAMILETQYF. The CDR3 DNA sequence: TGTGCCAGCAGCCTCGGACAGGGGGCGATGATTTTAGAGACCCAGTACTTC.

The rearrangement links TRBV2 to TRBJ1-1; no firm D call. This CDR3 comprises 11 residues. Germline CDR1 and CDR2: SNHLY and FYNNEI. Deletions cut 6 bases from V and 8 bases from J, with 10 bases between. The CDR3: CASSATMEAFF. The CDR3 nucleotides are TGTGCCAGCAGCGCTACGATGGAAGCTTTCTTT.

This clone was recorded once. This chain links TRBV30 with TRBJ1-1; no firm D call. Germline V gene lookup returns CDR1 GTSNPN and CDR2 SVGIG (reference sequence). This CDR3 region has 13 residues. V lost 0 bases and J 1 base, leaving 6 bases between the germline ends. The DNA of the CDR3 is TGTGCCTGGAGTGTAACCCAGAACACTGAAGCTTTCTTT. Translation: CAWSVTQNTEAFF.

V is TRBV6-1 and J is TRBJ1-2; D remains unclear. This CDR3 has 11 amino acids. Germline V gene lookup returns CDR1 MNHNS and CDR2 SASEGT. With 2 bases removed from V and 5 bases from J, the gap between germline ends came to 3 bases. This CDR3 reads CASSELYGYTF. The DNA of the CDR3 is TGTGCCAGCAGTGAATTATATGGCTACACCTTC.

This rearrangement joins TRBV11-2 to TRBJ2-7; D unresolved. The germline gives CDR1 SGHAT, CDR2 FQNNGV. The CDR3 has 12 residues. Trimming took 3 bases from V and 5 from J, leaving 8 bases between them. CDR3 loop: CASSFNTDEQYF. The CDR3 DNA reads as TGTGCCAGCAGCTTTAATACGGACGAGCAGTACTTC. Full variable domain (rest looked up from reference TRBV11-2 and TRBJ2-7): EAGVAQSPRYKIIEKRQSVAFWCNPISGHATLYWYQQILGQGPKLLIQFQNNGVVDDSQLPKDRFSAERLKGVDSTLKIQPAKLEDSAVYLCASSFNTDEQYFGPGTRLTVT.

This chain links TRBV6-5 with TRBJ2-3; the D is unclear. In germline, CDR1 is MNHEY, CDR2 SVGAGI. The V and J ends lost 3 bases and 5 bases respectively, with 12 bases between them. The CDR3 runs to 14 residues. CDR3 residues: CASSYSSPGDTQYF. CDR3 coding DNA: TGTGCCAGCAGTTATTCTAGTCCGGGAGATACGCAGTATTTT.

In DNA form, the CDR3 reads TGTGCCAGCATCAGTGGGGGCAGGGAGCTGTTTTTT. It encodes CASISGGRELFF. The V call is TRBV3-1 (or the pseudogene TRBV3-2), the J call TRBJ2-2; D may be TRBD1 (6 bases). Trimming removed 7 bases from V and 9 bases from J, with 12 bases in between. This CDR3 region has 12 residues. CDR1 LGHDT and CDR2 YNNKEL come from the germline V gene (reference sequence).

CDR3 sequence reads: CASSRDRGWTDTQYF. The CDR3 DNA follows: TGTGCCAGCTCACGCGACAGGGGCTGGACAGATACGCAGTATTTT. The J gene is TRBJ2-3, the V gene TRBV18, with 8 bases identical to TRBD1. The CDR3 runs 15 residues. Germline CDR1 KGHSH, CDR2 LQKENI. The ends lost 4 bases at V and 3 bases at J; junction bases unmatched: 6.

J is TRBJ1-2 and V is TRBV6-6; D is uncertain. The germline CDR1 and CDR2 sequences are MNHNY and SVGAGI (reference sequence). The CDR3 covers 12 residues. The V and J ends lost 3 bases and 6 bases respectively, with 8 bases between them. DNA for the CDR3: TGTGCCAGCAGTTATAATGGCGATGGCTACACCTTC. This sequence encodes CASSYNGDGYTF.

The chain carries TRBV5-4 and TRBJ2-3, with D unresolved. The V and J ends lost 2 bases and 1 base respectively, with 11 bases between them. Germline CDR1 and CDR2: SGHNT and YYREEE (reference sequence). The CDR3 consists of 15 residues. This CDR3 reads CASSFDIGRTDTQYF. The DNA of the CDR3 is TGTGCCAGCAGCTTCGACATCGGCCGCACAGATACGCAGTATTTT.

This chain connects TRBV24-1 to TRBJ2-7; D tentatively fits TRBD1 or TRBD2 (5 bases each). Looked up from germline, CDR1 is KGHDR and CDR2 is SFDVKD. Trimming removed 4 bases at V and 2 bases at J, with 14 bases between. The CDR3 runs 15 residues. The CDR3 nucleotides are TGTGCCACCAGTGAAAGCGGTGGGACCACCTACGAGCAGTACTTC. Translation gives CATSESGGTTYEQYF.